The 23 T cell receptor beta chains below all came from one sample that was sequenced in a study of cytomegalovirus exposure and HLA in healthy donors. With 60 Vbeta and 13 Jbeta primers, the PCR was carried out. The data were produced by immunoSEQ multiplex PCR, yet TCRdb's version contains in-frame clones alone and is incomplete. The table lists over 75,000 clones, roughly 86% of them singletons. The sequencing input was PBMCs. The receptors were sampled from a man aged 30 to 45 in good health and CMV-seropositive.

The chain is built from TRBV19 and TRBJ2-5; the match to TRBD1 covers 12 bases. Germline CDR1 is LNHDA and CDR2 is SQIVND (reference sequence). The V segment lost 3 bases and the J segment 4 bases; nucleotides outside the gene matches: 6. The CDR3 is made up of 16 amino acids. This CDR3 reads CASSMIWDRGRETQYF. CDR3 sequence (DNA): TGTGCCAGTAGTATGATATGGGACAGGGGGCGAGAGACCCAGTACTTC.

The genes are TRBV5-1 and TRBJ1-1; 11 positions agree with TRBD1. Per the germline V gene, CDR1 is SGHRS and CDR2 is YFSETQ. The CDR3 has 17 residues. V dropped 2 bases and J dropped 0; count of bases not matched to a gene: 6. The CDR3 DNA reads TGCGCCAGCAGCTTCGGGACAGGGGGTTTTGTGAACACTGAAGCTTTCTTT. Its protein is CASSFGTGGFVNTEAFF.

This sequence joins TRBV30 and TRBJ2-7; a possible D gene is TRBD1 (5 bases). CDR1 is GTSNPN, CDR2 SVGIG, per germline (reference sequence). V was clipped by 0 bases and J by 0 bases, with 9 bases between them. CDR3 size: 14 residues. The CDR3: CAWSVAGISYEQYF. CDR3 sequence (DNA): TGTGCCTGGAGTGTGGCAGGGATCTCCTACGAGCAGTACTTC.

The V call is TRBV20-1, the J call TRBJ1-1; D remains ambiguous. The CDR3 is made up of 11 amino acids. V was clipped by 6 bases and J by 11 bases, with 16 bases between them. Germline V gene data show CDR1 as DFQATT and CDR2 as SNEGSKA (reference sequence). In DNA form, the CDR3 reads TGCAGTGCCGGCCGGGGTAGGAGGGCTTTCTTT. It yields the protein CSAGRGRRAFF.

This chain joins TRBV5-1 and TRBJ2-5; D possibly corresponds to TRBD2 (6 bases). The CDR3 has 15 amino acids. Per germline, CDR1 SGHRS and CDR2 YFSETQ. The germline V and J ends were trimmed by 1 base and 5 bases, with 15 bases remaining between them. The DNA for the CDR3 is TGCGCCAGCAGCTTGTGGATAGCGGTTGACGAGACCCAGTACTTC. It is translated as CASSLWIAVDETQYF.

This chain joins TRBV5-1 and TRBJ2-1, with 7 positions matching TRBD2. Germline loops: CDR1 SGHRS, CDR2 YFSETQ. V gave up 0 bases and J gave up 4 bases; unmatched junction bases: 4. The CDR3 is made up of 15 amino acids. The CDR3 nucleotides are TGCGCCAGCAGCTTGGTCCTAGCGGATTACAATGAGCAGTTCTTC. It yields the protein CASSLVLADYNEQFF. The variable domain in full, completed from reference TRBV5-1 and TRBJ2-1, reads KAGVTQTPRYLIKTRGQQVTLSCSPISGHRSVSWYQQTPGQGLQFLFEYFSETQRNKGNFPGRFSGRQFSNSRSEMNVSTLELGDSALYLCASSLVLADYNEQFFGPGTRLTVL.

In DNA form, the CDR3 reads TGTGCCAGCAGTGACTGGGGGACAGGGGGCCGGCAGCCCCAGCATTTT. This encodes CASSDWGTGGRQPQHF. V is TRBV2 and J is TRBJ1-5, with TRBD1 identical over 12 bases. CDR3 length equals 16 residues. Unmatched junction bases numbered 7, after V lost 3 bases and J lost 7 bases. Per the germline V gene, CDR1 is SNHLY and CDR2 is FYNNEI.

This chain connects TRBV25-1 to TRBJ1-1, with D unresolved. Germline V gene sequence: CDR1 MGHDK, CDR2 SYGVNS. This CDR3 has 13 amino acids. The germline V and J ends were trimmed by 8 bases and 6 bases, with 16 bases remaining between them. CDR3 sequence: CASRPSSMPEAFF. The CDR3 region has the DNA TGTGCCAGCCGTCCCTCTAGTATGCCTGAAGCTTTCTTT.

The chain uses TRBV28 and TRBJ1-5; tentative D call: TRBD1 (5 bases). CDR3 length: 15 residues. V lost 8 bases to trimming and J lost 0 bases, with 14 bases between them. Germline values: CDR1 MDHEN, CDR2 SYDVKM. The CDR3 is CASPPPGFSNQPQHF. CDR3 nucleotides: TGTGCCAGCCCCCCCCCAGGGTTTAGCAATCAGCCCCAGCATTTT. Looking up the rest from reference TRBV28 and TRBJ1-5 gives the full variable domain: DVKVTQSSRYLVKRTGEKVFLECVQDMDHENMFWYRQDPGLGLRLIYFSYDVKMKEKGDIPEGYSVSREKKERFSLILESASTNQTSMYLCASPPPGFSNQPQHFGDGTRLSIL.

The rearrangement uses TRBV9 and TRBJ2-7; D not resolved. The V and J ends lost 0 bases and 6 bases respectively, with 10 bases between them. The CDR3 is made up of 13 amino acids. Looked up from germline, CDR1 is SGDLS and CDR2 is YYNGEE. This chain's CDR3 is CASSVGSIGEQYF. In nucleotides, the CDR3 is TGTGCCAGCAGCGTAGGTAGCATTGGCGAGCAGTACTTC.

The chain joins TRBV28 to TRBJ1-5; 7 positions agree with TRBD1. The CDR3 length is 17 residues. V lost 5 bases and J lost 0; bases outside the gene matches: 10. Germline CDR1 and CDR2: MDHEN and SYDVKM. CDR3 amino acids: CASSDITGVYSNQPQHF. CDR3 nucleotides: TGTGCCAGCAGTGATATCACAGGGGTTTATAGCAATCAGCCCCAGCATTTT.

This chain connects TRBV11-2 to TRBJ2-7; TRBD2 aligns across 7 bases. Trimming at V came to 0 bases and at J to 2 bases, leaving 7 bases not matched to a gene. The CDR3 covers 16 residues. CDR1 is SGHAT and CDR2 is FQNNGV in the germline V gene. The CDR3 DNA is TGTGCCAGCAGCTTAGATCGCGGCAGCGGGGCCTACGAGCAGTACTTC. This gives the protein CASSLDRGSGAYEQYF.

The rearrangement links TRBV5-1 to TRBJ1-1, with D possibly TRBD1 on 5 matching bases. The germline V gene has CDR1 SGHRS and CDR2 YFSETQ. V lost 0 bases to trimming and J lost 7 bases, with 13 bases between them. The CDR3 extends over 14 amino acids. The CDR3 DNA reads TGCGCCAGCAGCTTGGGGGGGGGAGGTAATGAAGCTTTCTTT. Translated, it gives CASSLGGGGNEAFF.

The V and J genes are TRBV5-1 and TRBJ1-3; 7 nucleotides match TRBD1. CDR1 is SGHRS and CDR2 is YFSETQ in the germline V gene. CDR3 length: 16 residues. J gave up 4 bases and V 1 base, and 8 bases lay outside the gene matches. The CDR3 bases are TGCGCCAGCAGCTTGTCGGCGGGGACAGAAGGAAACACCATATATTTT. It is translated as CASSLSAGTEGNTIYF.

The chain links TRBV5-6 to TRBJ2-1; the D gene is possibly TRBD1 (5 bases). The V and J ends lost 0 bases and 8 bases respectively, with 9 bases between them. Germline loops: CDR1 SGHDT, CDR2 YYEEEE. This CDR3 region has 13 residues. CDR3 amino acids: CASSLGQTDEQFF. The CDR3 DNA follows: TGTGCCAGCAGCTTGGGACAGACGGATGAGCAGTTCTTC.

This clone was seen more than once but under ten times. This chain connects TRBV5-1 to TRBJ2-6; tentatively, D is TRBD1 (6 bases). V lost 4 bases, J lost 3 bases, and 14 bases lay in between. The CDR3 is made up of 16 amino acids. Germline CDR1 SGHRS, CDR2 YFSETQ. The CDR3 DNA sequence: TGCGCCAGCAGCACAGGGTCCCTAGGTGGGGCCAACGTCCTGACTTTC. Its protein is CASSTGSLGGANVLTF.

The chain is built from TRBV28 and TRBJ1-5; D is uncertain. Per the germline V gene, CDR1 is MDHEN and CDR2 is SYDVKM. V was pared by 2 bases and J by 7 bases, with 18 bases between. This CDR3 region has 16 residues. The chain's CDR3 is CASSLGHPGSGQPQHF. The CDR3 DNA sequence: TGTGCCAGCAGTTTAGGGCACCCAGGCAGCGGGCAGCCCCAGCATTTT. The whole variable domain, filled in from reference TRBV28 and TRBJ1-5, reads DVKVTQSSRYLVKRTGEKVFLECVQDMDHENMFWYRQDPGLGLRLIYFSYDVKMKEKGDIPEGYSVSREKKERFSLILESASTNQTSMYLCASSLGHPGSGQPQHFGDGTRLSIL.

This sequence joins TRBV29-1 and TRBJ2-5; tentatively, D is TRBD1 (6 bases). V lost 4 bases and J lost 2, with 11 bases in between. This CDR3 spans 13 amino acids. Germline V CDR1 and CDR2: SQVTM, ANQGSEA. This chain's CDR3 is CSVAAGVQETQYF. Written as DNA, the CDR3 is TGCAGCGTTGCAGCAGGGGTGCAAGAGACCCAGTACTTC.

DNA for the CDR3: TGTGCCAGCAGCAAGGGACAGACCAATGAAAAACTGTTTTTT. This encodes CASSKGQTNEKLFF. This sequence joins TRBV7-9 and TRBJ1-4; 7 positions agree with TRBD1. Germline V gives CDR1 SEHNR, CDR2 FQNEAQ (reference sequence). There are 14 residues in the CDR3. J lost 5 bases, V lost 5 bases, and 5 bases had no gene match. Looking up the rest from reference TRBV7-9 and TRBJ1-4 gives the full variable domain: DTGVSQNPRHKITKRGQNVTFRCDPISEHNRLYWYRQTLGQGPEFLTYFQNEAQLEKSRLLSDRFSAERPKGSFSTLEIQRTEQGDSAMYLCASSKGQTNEKLFFGSGTQLSVL.

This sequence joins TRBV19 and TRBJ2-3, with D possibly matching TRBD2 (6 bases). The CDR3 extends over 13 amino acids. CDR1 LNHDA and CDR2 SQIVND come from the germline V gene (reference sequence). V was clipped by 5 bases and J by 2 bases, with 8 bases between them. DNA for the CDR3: TGTGCCAGTAGTCGGGACTCCACAGATACGCAGTATTTT. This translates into CASSRDSTDTQYF.

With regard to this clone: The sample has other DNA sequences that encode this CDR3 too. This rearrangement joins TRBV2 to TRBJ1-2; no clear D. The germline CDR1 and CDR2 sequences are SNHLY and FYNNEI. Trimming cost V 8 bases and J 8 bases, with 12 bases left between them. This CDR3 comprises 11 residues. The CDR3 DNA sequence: TGTGCCAGCGGGTCGGGATGGGGCTACACCTTC. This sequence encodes CASGSGWGYTF. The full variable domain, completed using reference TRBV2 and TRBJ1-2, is EPEVTQTPSHQVTQMGQEVILRCVPISNHLYFYWYRQILGQKVEFLVSFYNNEISEKSEIFDDQFSVERPDGSNFTLKIRSTKLEDSAMYFCASGSGWGYTFGSGTRLTVV.

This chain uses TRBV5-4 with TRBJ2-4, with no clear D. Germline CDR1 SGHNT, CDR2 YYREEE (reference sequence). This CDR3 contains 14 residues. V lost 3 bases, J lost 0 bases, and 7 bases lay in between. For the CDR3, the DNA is TGTGCCAGCAGCTACATTCTAGCCAAAAACATTCAGTACTTC. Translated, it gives CASSYILAKNIQYF. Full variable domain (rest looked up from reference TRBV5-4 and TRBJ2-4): ETGVTQSPTHLIKTRGQQVTLRCSSQSGHNTVSWYQQALGQGPQFIFQYYREEENGRGNFPPRFSGLQFPNYSSELNVNALELDDSALYLCASSYILAKNIQYFGAGTRLSVL.

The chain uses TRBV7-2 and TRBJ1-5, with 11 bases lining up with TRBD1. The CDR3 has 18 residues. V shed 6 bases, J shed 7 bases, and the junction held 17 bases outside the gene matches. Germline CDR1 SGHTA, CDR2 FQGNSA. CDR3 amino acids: CASSPNSGTGGGGQPQHF. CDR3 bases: TGTGCCAGCAGTCCAAATTCCGGGACAGGGGGAGGTGGGCAGCCCCAGCATTTT.